These T cell receptor beta chains were read from a single sample in a study of blood T cells in healthy people across ages. TCRdb reprocessed the 5' RACE reads with MiXCR, giving one entry per CDR3 protein. The repertoire holds some 710,000 distinct CDR3 sequences, with 22% as singletons. Sequences were obtained from blood. The receptors were gathered from a man between 65 and 79 years old in good health. The CDR3 runs from the conserved cysteine through the conserved F or W. Each record gives: V gene, J gene, clone size, D gene, CDR3 DNA, CDR3 protein. A D gene is named only where the DNA matches it firmly. The size of a clone is reported for some rows only, either as once, few or many, or as a class for expanded clones.

>TRBV2|TRBJ2-1|few|TRBD2
TGTGCCAGCAGTGGGGCCGGAGAGCGGGGGTCCTACAATGAGCAGTTCTTC
CASSGAGERGSYNEQFF
>TRBV20-1|TRBJ2-3|.|.
TGCAGTGCTAGAGGCGAACGAGTAGATACGCAGTATTTT
CSARGERVDTQYF
>TRBV12-3/TRBV12-4|TRBJ1-3|.|.
TGTGCCAGCCGTAAGGGGGGGACCCCCCAACAATTCTCTGGAAACACCATATATTTT
CASRKGGTPQQFSGNTIYF
>TRBV29-1|TRBJ2-1|many|.
TGCAGCGTGGCAGCGGGCCAAAACAATGAGCAGTTCTTC
CSVAAGQNNEQFF
>TRBV24-1|TRBJ2-1|many|.
TGTGCCACCAGTGATGAGGAGAATAGCTACTCCTACAATGAGCAGTTCTTC
CATSDEENSYSYNEQFF
>TRBV27|TRBJ2-5|.|TRBD2
TGTGCCAGCAGTTTCCGGGGGGGTGGAGAGACCCAGTACTTC
CASSFRGGGETQYF
>TRBV5-1|TRBJ1-3|.|.
TGCGCCAGCAGCCTACCGGCCAGCTCTGGAAACACCATATATTTT
CASSLPASSGNTIYF
>TRBV6-5|TRBJ1-1|.|.
TGTGCCAGCGTTGGGCGAACGGCTGAAGCTTTCTTT
CASVGRTAEAFF
>TRBV19|TRBJ2-1|.|.
TGTACCAGTAGTAGCAGGGACCATGAGCAGTTCTTC
CTSSSRDHEQFF
>TRBV3-1|TRBJ2-3|.|TRBD2
TGTGCCAGCAGCCAACTAGCGGGAGTGTCTAGCACAGATACGCAGTATTTT
CASSQLAGVSSTDTQYF